This is a list of T cell receptor beta chains from one sample in a study of T cell repertoires in cytomegalovirus infection. One entry per CDR3 protein results from TCRdb running MiXCR on the reads. The sample holds a few hundred thousand distinct CDR3 sequences, more than 9% seen once. Sequencing was performed on PBMCs. These receptors were taken from a human donor in good health (CMV status not recorded). Some clones in this sample may be carry-over from other donors' samples. The CDR3 runs from the conserved cysteine through the conserved F or W. D genes are given only for firm matches. Part of the rows lack a size; the others show once, few, many or a class for expanded clones.

>TRBV27|TRBJ2-3|.|TRBD2
CASSSSPGGPSTDTQYF
TGTGCCAGCAGTTCATCCCCGGGAGGGCCCAGCACAGATACGCAGTATTTT
>TRBV7-2|TRBJ1-2|many|.
CASSLALSVGYTF
TGTGCCAGCAGCTTAGCGCTAAGTGTTGGCTACACCTTC
>TRBV7-3|TRBJ2-2|.|.
CASSPSGARGTGELFF
TGTGCCAGCAGCCCCTCCGGAGCGCGAGGCACCGGGGAGCTGTTTTTT
>TRBV7-9|TRBJ1-4|.|TRBD1
CASSTPGQAPNEKLFF
TGTGCCAGCAGCACCCCGGGACAGGCCCCAAATGAAAAACTGTTTTTT
>TRBV28|TRBJ2-7|.|TRBD2
CASSPPSGTSGSYEQYF
TGTGCCAGCAGTCCGCCCTCCGGGACTAGCGGGAGTTACGAGCAGTACTTC
>TRBV4-3|TRBJ1-1|many|.
CASKGSGRGAFF
TGCGCCAGCAAAGGAAGCGGACGGGGAGCTTTCTTT
>TRBV20-1|TRBJ1-4|few|.
CSAGAGPVDEKLFF
TGCAGTGCTGGAGCAGGGCCGGTGGATGAAAAACTGTTTTTT
>TRBV12-3/TRBV12-4|TRBJ2-1|few|TRBD1
CASSSSTGGAYNEQFF
TGTGCCAGCAGCTCATCGACAGGGGGAGCCTACAATGAGCAGTTCTTC
>TRBV25-1|TRBJ2-3|few|.
CASSGIGDTQYF
TGTGCCAGCAGTGGTATAGGAGATACGCAGTATTTT
>TRBV7-2|TRBJ1-2|few|.
CASSYLRSSTYGYTF
TGTGCCAGCAGCTATCTGAGGTCTAGTACCTATGGCTACACCTTC
>TRBV4-1|TRBJ2-6|.|.
CASTTTGGANVLTF
TGCGCCAGCACCACGACCGGTGGGGCCAACGTCCTGACTTTC
>TRBV7-2|TRBJ2-3|.|.
CASSQTVTHTDTQYF
TGTGCCAGCAGCCAAACAGTAACCCACACAGATACGCAGTATTTT
>TRBV6-8|TRBJ2-7|.|.
CASATGGGTTYEQYF
TGTGCCAGCGCAACTGGAGGGGGAACCACCTACGAGCAGTACTTC
>TRBV29-1|TRBJ1-2|.|.
CSVEKQGVGGYTF
TGCAGCGTTGAAAAGCAGGGCGTCGGTGGCTACACCTTC
>TRBV7-2|TRBJ2-5|many|TRBD1
CASSARDRQETQYF
TGTGCCAGCAGCGCCCGGGACAGGCAAGAGACCCAGTACTTC
>TRBV7-2|TRBJ2-3|many|TRBD2
CASSLSASGGAGTDTQYF
TGTGCCAGCAGCTTAAGCGCTAGCGGGGGGGCTGGCACAGATACGCAGTATTTT
>TRBV5-4|TRBJ1-1|few|.
CASSPLGGLGTEAFF
TGTGCCAGCAGCCCCCTCGGGGGACTTGGCACTGAAGCTTTCTTT
>TRBV2|TRBJ2-3|.|.
CASSPDWGESDTQYF
TGTGCCAGCAGTCCCGATTGGGGAGAGTCAGATACGCAGTATTTT
>TRBV7-2|TRBJ2-2|many|.
CASSFGGGANTGELFF
TGTGCCAGCAGCTTTGGAGGGGGAGCGAACACCGGGGAGCTGTTTTTT
>TRBV28|TRBJ1-6|many|.
CASSLGTALHF
TGTGCCAGCAGCCTTGGGACCGCACTCCACTTT
>TRBV5-1|TRBJ1-2|.|.
CASSLDGRGVNGYTF
TGCGCCAGCAGCTTGGATGGTCGCGGTGTAAACGGCTACACCTTC
>TRBV7-2|TRBJ1-4|many|TRBD1
CASTHRDSLNEKLFF
TGTGCCAGCACCCACCGGGACAGTCTTAATGAAAAACTGTTTTTT
>TRBV29-1|TRBJ2-2|.|.
CSVSGNTNTGELFF
TGCAGCGTTTCAGGGAATACGAACACCGGGGAGCTGTTTTTT
>TRBV12-3/TRBV12-4|TRBJ2-5|many|.
CASSLTEETQYF
TGTGCCAGCAGTTTAACAGAAGAGACCCAGTACTTC
>TRBV5-1|TRBJ2-7|many|.
CASSSRGAFHEQYF
TGCGCCAGCAGCTCCCGGGGTGCCTTCCACGAGCAGTACTTC